This TCR beta chain originates from a study of T-cell reconstitution after alpha-beta-depleted transplantation in children. The CDR3 length is 12 residues. The V end lost 6 bases, the J end lost 14 bases, and 22 bases lay between the germline ends. Germline CDR1 and CDR2: DFQATT and SNEGSKA (reference sequence). Molecular barcoding with unique molecular identifiers was used for the TCRbeta library. TCRdb itself ran the PCR reads through MiXCR, one entry per CDR3 protein. Found here are roughly 670,000 distinct CDR3 sequences, around 13% of them singletons; the top ten hold roughly 0.84%. The material was PBMCs, obtained before TCRalphabeta/CD19-depleted stem cell transplant. The receptor was derived from a girl under 10 years old with congenital amegakaryocytic thrombocytopenia, due to receive a stem cell transplant. The chain employs TRBV20-1 and TRBJ1-2, with TRBD1 as a possible D gene (6 bases). This CDR3 reads CSAPLGGVARTF. The CDR3 DNA is TGCAGTGCGCCCTTAGGGGGGGTGGCCAGGACCTTC.